The 13 T cell receptor beta chains given below trace back to one sample, sequenced in a study of response to subunit inactivated influenza vaccine. MiXCR was run by TCRdb on the RT-PCR reads, yielding one entry per CDR3 protein. Here the sample spans about 620,000 distinct CDR3 sequences, about 10% being singletons. The sample consisted of PBMCs from blood, taken on the day of vaccination. Receptor source: a man aged 45 to 65 who received an inactivated influenza vaccine.

This rearrangement joins TRBV20-1 to TRBJ2-7, with 12 positions matching TRBD2. The CDR3 loop spans 15 amino acids. Germline-derived CDR1 and CDR2 are DFQATT and SNEGSKA (reference sequence). Trimming took 5 bases from V and 10 from J; bases not matched to a gene: 15. CDR3 nucleotides: TGCAGTGCTGCCGGCCTAGCGGGAGGGCCTACGGATCAGTACTTC. It translates to CSAAGLAGGPTDQYF.

This clonotype appeared a few times. This chain connects TRBV11-2 to TRBJ1-2; D is perhaps TRBD1 (6 bases). This CDR3 is built from 16 residues. V was pared by 2 bases and J by 4 bases, with 17 bases between. CDR1 SGHAT and CDR2 FQNNGV come from the germline V gene. CDR3 bases: TGTGCCAGCAGCTTATCCCGGTCGGCAGGGGCCTATGGCTACACCTTC. It encodes CASSLSRSAGAYGYTF.

This clonotype was detected many times. The rearrangement joins TRBV5-5 to TRBJ2-7; 8 nucleotides match TRBD1. The CDR3 consists of 16 residues. J was trimmed by 3 bases and V by 0 bases; bases with no gene match: 8. The germline V gene encodes CDR1 SGHKS and CDR2 YYEKEE (reference sequence). Here the CDR3 reads CASSLGSQGAFYEQYF. The CDR3 nucleotides read TGTGCCAGCAGCTTGGGGTCCCAGGGGGCTTTCTACGAGCAGTACTTC.

Concerning this clonotype: At one end, the junction sequence differs from germline, possibly due to a read error. This sequence joins TRBV6-1 and TRBJ2-2; a weak D match, TRBD1 (6 bases). The CDR3 runs to 15 residues. Germline V lookup: CDR1 MNHNS, CDR2 SASEGT. The CDR3 nucleotides read TGTGCCAGCAGGCCCCTTACAGGGACCACCAGGGAGCTGTTTTTT. This encodes CASRPLTGTTRELFF.

At least ten counts were recorded for this clonotype. The chain employs TRBV10-3 and TRBJ2-7, with 15 positions matching TRBD2. The germline gives CDR1 ENHRY, CDR2 SYGVKD. With 3 bases clipped from V and 2 bases from J, the junction kept 5 bases outside the gene matches. The CDR3 runs to 17 residues. CDR3 loop: CAISDPGTSGGTYEQYF. The CDR3 DNA sequence: TGTGCCATCAGTGATCCCGGGACTAGCGGGGGGACCTACGAGCAGTACTTC.

The chain joins TRBV5-1 to TRBJ1-1; TRBD1 is a possible D gene (6 bases). V dropped 0 bases and J dropped 6 bases, with 15 bases sitting between them. The CDR3 sequence is 15 residues long. Germline-derived CDR1 and CDR2 are SGHRS and YFSETQ. The DNA of the CDR3 is TGCGCCAGCAGCTTGGGCTCAGGGGTGATCGCTGAAGCTTTCTTT. This sequence encodes CASSLGSGVIAEAFF.

This clonotype appeared many times. The rearrangement uses TRBV11-2 and TRBJ1-6, with 8 bases lining up with TRBD1. V was pared by 3 bases and J by 7 bases, with 2 bases of the junction left unmatched. The CDR3 consists of 14 residues. Germline V gene lookup returns CDR1 SGHAT and CDR2 FQNNGV. In DNA form, the CDR3 reads TGTGCCAGCAGCTTTGGACAGGGAAATTCACCCCTCCACTTT. It is translated as CASSFGQGNSPLHF.

The gene calls are TRBV15 and TRBJ2-1, with 8 nucleotides matching TRBD1. CDR1 and CDR2 from the germline V gene are LNHNV and YYDKDF (reference sequence). With V trimmed by 4 bases and J by 2 bases, 4 bases remained unmatched. CDR3 length: 15 residues. The CDR3 protein is CATSTTGAPYNEQFF. As DNA, the CDR3 is TGTGCCACCAGCACGACAGGGGCGCCCTACAATGAGCAGTTCTTC.

This clonotype was counted ten times or more. This chain links TRBV24-1 with TRBJ2-1, with a tentative D call TRBD2 (6 bases). V was cut by 4 bases and J by 9 bases, with 18 bases left in between. The CDR3 is 15 amino acids. Germline V gives CDR1 KGHDR, CDR2 SFDVKD. CDR3: CATSDKSGWGGEQFF. In nucleotides, the CDR3 is TGTGCCACCAGTGACAAGAGCGGGTGGGGTGGTGAGCAGTTCTTC.

This chain links TRBV27 with TRBJ2-2; possible D gene TRBD2, 6 bases. V gave up 3 bases and J gave up 3 bases, with 14 bases separating them. The CDR3 covers 16 residues. Germline V gene lookup returns CDR1 MNHEY and CDR2 SMNVEV (reference sequence). Written as DNA, the CDR3 is TGTGCCAGCAGTTTTACGGGACTGGAATACACCGGGGAGCTGTTTTTT. Protein product: CASSFTGLEYTGELFF.

The rearrangement links TRBV12-3 or TRBV12-4 to TRBJ1-5; no clear D. V gave up 1 base and J gave up 4 bases, with 8 bases separating them. The length of the CDR3 is 14 residues. The CDR3 nucleotides are TGTGCCAGCAGTTTAGTCCCCCTGAATCAGCCCCAGCATTTT. Translated, it gives CASSLVPLNQPQHF.

This chain joins TRBV19 and TRBJ1-2; 10 bases are a match to TRBD1. Germline V gene data show CDR1 as LNHDA and CDR2 as SQIVND (reference sequence). With V trimmed by 8 bases and J by 2 bases, 11 bases remained unmatched. This CDR3 is 16 amino acids long. The CDR3 reads CASCDRGQTSNYGYTF. In nucleotides, the CDR3 is TGTGCCAGTTGCGACAGGGGGCAGACCAGCAACTATGGCTACACCTTC.

This clonotype showed up just a few times. The CDR3 coding sequence is TGTGCCAGCAGTGAAGTCGGCCGAGGCTACACCTTC. This gives the protein CASSEVGRGYTF. This sequence joins TRBV25-1 and TRBJ1-2; the D is unclear. The CDR3 has 12 amino acids. Germline CDR1 and CDR2: MGHDK and SYGVNS. The V end lost 2 bases, the J end lost 8 bases, and 9 bases lay between the germline ends.